This passage covers 27 T cell receptor beta chains from one sample sequenced in a study of T cells expressing NK-cell markers. TCRdb reprocessed the 5' RACE reads, keeping one entry per CDR3 protein, no DNA. The sample totals about 160,000 distinct CDR3 sequences; its top ten clones hold 15% to 20%. The source material was blood T cells: a sorted CD56 or NKG2C T cell subset, CD4+ or CD8+ T cells, or bulk PBMC T cells (not recorded which). The receptors shown here come from a woman aged 18-70 years in good health.

The chain combines TRBV7-2 with TRBJ2-7. There are 14 residues in the CDR3. Germline V gives CDR1 SGHTA, CDR2 FQGNSA. The CDR3: CASSISLGPYEQYF.

The chain has TRBV20-1 and TRBJ2-1. In germline, CDR1 is DFQATT, CDR2 SNEGSKA (reference sequence). The CDR3 runs 15 residues. The CDR3 loop is CSATKAGRSYNEQFF.

The CDR3 protein is CASSLGGLSYEQYF. The V call is TRBV5-1, the J call TRBJ2-7; no DNA is available, so the TRBD1 call from TCRdb remains unchecked. Germline V gene lookup returns CDR1 SGHRS and CDR2 YFSETQ. The CDR3 sequence is 14 residues long.

CDR3 region: CASSPRQRGETQYF. V gene TRBV18 combines with J gene TRBJ2-5. This CDR3 is 14 amino acids long. CDR1 KGHSH and CDR2 LQKENI come from the germline V gene.

V usage is TRBV6-5 and J usage is TRBJ2-1; TCRdb's assignment of TRBD1 cannot be checked, as there is no DNA. The CDR3 spans 15 residues. Germline V gene data show CDR1 as MNHEY and CDR2 as SVGAGI. The chain's CDR3 is CASSSGKGYYNEQFF.

The CDR3: CASSWRGVRTDTQYF. The chain carries TRBV6-5 and TRBJ2-3; TCRdb designates TRBD1, a call that cannot be tested without DNA. Germline V gene lookup returns CDR1 MNHEY and CDR2 SVGAGI. This CDR3 is 15 amino acids long.

CDR3 residues: CASSEPPVGYEQYF. The rearrangement uses TRBV2 and TRBJ2-7; lacking DNA, the TRBD1 call made by TCRdb goes unchecked. The CDR3 loop spans 14 amino acids. Germline loops: CDR1 SNHLY, CDR2 FYNNEI.

The chain couples TRBV19 to TRBJ2-1; TCRdb outputs TRBD1, but without DNA this stays unchecked. The CDR3 consists of 15 residues. CDR1 and CDR2 from the germline V gene are LNHDA and SQIVND (reference sequence). CDR3 in amino acids: CASSYGGGQFTEQFF.

The V and J genes are TRBV7-6 and TRBJ2-3; TCRdb lists TRBD1, though no DNA is available to test this call. The CDR3 runs 14 residues. Germline CDR1 reads SGHVS; CDR2 reads FNYEAQ. Here the CDR3 reads CASSFQGNLHTQYF. Using reference TRBV7-6 and TRBJ2-3 for the parts outside the CDR3, the full variable domain is GAGVSQSPRYKVTKRGQDVALRCDPISGHVSLYWYRQALGQGPEFLTYFNYEAQQDKSGLPNDRFSAERPEGSISTLTIQRTEQRDSAMYRCASSFQGNLHTQYFGPGTRLTVL.

The chain is built from TRBV24-1 and TRBJ2-5; TCRdb gives TRBD2 as the D gene, but with no DNA this cannot be confirmed. CDR1 is KGHDR and CDR2 is SFDVKD in the germline V gene. The length of the CDR3 is 19 residues. The CDR3 loop is CATSDLPPGLAGGRETQYF.

The rearrangement joins TRBV5-4 to TRBJ2-7. The CDR3 contains 14 residues. In germline, CDR1 is SGHNT, CDR2 YYREEE (reference sequence). CDR3: CASSVLLGTYEQYF.

This chain uses TRBV27 with TRBJ1-4. The CDR3 sequence is 14 residues long. Germline V gene data show CDR1 as MNHEY and CDR2 as SMNVEV (reference sequence). This chain's CDR3 is CASSSVATNEKLFF.

The V gene is TRBV20-1, the J gene TRBJ2-1; TCRdb proposes TRBD2, but this gene call is untestable without DNA. CDR1 and CDR2 (germline): DFQATT, SNEGSKA (reference sequence). The CDR3 consists of 17 residues. The CDR3: CSARDRRVGGNYNEQFF.

The chain links TRBV28 to TRBJ2-7; TCRdb proposes TRBD1, but this gene call is untestable without DNA. The CDR3 sequence is 14 residues long. Germline V lookup: CDR1 MDHEN, CDR2 SYDVKM. CDR3 region: CASILQGASYEQYF.

The CDR3 is CASSLGQGDETQYF. The chain links TRBV5-1 to TRBJ2-5; TCRdb's D call, TRBD2, is unchecked because there is no DNA. This CDR3 spans 14 amino acids. The germline CDR1 and CDR2 sequences are SGHRS and YFSETQ. Full variable domain (missing parts from reference TRBV5-1 and TRBJ2-5): KAGVTQTPRYLIKTRGQQVTLSCSPISGHRSVSWYQQTPGQGLQFLFEYFSETQRNKGNFPGRFSGRQFSNSRSEMNVSTLELGDSALYLCASSLGQGDETQYFGPGTRLLVL.

The chain joins TRBV23-1 to TRBJ2-1; TCRdb's assignment of TRBD1 cannot be checked, as there is no DNA. TRBV23-1 is annotated as an ORF whose role is uncertain. The CDR3 covers 17 residues. The CDR3: CASSQSPRDRGSNEQFF.

The chain recombines TRBV28 with TRBJ2-3; TCRdb designates TRBD1, a call that cannot be tested without DNA. CDR3 length equals 15 residues. Per the germline V gene, CDR1 is MDHEN and CDR2 is SYDVKM. The CDR3 spells CASSIAGTSGDTQYF.

V is TRBV3-1 and J is TRBJ1-1; without DNA, the TCRdb call of TRBD1 cannot be checked. Germline values: CDR1 LGHDT, CDR2 YNNKEL (reference sequence). This CDR3 region has 18 residues. The CDR3 loop reads CASSHPGHGRTGNTEAFF.

J is TRBJ1-1 and V is TRBV2. The CDR3 length is 14 residues. The germline V gene has CDR1 SNHLY and CDR2 FYNNEI. CDR3: CASSGLGETTEAFF.

V gene TRBV20-1 combines with J gene TRBJ2-1; TCRdb designates TRBD2, a call that cannot be tested without DNA. Germline V gene data show CDR1 as DFQATT and CDR2 as SNEGSKA (reference sequence). The CDR3 contains 14 residues. The CDR3 loop reads CSAFEGLADPGQFF.

V is TRBV5-1 and J is TRBJ2-2; the TRBD2 assignment by TCRdb is unverifiable without DNA. In germline, CDR1 is SGHRS, CDR2 YFSETQ. CDR3 length: 16 residues. The chain's CDR3 is CASSSRLAGDTGELFF. The complete variable domain, with remaining parts taken from reference TRBV5-1 and TRBJ2-2, reads KAGVTQTPRYLIKTRGQQVTLSCSPISGHRSVSWYQQTPGQGLQFLFEYFSETQRNKGNFPGRFSGRQFSNSRSEMNVSTLELGDSALYLCASSSRLAGDTGELFFGEGSRLTVL.

The chain uses TRBV24-1 and TRBJ1-5; TCRdb outputs TRBD1, but without DNA this stays unchecked. The CDR3 spans 16 residues. Germline CDR1 is KGHDR and CDR2 is SFDVKD. CDR3 region: CATSDPRRGSNQPQHF.

The rearrangement uses TRBV20-1 and TRBJ2-5; the D call of TRBD2 rests on TCRdb alone, since no DNA is present to check it. CDR3 length equals 15 residues. The germline V gene encodes CDR1 DFQATT and CDR2 SNEGSKA (reference sequence). The CDR3 spells CSATLVGLAQETQYF.

The chain joins TRBV20-1 to TRBJ1-5; TCRdb proposes TRBD1, but this gene call is untestable without DNA. CDR1 and CDR2 (germline): DFQATT, SNEGSKA (reference sequence). The CDR3 is 15 amino acids. CDR3 protein: CSARDVQGNSGPQHF.

The chain links TRBV10-3 to TRBJ2-6. The CDR3 contains 14 residues. CDR1 is ENHRY, CDR2 SYGVKD, per germline. CDR3 protein: CAIRGSSGANVLTF.

The chain couples TRBV7-3 to TRBJ1-2; TCRdb names TRBD1, which stays unverified in the absence of DNA. This CDR3 has 18 amino acids. The germline V gene has CDR1 SGHTA and CDR2 FQGTGA. CDR3 protein: CASSFILTGRAVNYGYTF.

The chain couples TRBV5-1 to TRBJ1-1; TCRdb calls TRBD1, which cannot be checked without DNA. CDR3 length equals 15 residues. CDR1 is SGHRS, CDR2 YFSETQ, per germline. This chain's CDR3 is CASRKTQGANTEAFF.